These 27 T cell receptor beta chains came from one sample sequenced in a study of blood T cells in healthy people across ages. The use of a sample-barcoded 5' primer and a J-beta primer mix characterized a second PCR of roughly 6 to 11 cycles. TCRdb recomputed calls from the 5' RACE reads with MiXCR, one row per CDR3 protein. The repertoire holds 800,000 or so distinct CDR3 sequences, with about 45% as singletons. The sample comprised blood. The receptors were sampled from a man older than 75 in good health.

The table lists this clonotype with many counts. V gene TRBV7-2 combines with J gene TRBJ2-5, with D hard to call. The V and J ends lost 5 bases and 5 bases respectively, with 12 bases between them. Germline CDR1 SGHTA, CDR2 FQGNSA. The CDR3 loop spans 13 amino acids. CDR3 in amino acids: CASSPPNGETQYF. The CDR3 DNA sequence: TGTGCCAGCAGCCCCCCGAACGGCGAGACCCAGTACTTC. Full variable domain (rest looked up from reference TRBV7-2 and TRBJ2-5): GAGVSQSPSNKVTEKGKDVELRCDPISGHTALYWYRQSLGQGLEFLIYFQGNSAPDKSGLPSDRFSAERTGGSVSTLTIQRTQQEDSAVYLCASSPPNGETQYFGPGTRLLVL.

The chain has TRBV12-3 or TRBV12-4 and TRBJ1-1, with TRBD1 matching 9 bases. V gave up 6 bases and J gave up 5 bases; unmatched junction bases: 7. CDR3 length: 14 residues. The CDR3 loop is CASRSQGAVTEAFF. CDR3 nucleotides: TGTGCCAGCAGGTCACAGGGGGCGGTTACTGAAGCTTTCTTT.

This clonotype has only one observation. The rearrangement uses TRBV7-2 and TRBJ1-2, with TRBD1 as a possible D gene (6 bases). The ends were cut back, 1 base at V and 6 bases at J, with 15 bases in the middle. The CDR3 is made up of 15 amino acids. In germline, CDR1 is SGHTA, CDR2 FQGNSA. The CDR3 DNA reads as TGTGCCAGCAGCTTAGTGGTGGCAGGGGTGGATGGCTACACCTTC. Protein product: CASSLVVAGVDGYTF.

V and J are TRBV10-3 and TRBJ2-1; D is possibly TRBD1 or TRBD2 (5 bases each). Germline CDR1 and CDR2: ENHRY and SYGVKD. The CDR3 is 12 residues long. Trimming took 7 bases from V and 10 from J, leaving 14 bases between them. CDR3 nucleotides: TGTGCCATCAACCCCGGGACCGACGAGCAGTTCTTC. Translating gives CAINPGTDEQFF.

The CDR3 DNA reads as TGTGCCAGCAGCGCCCAAGGGAAGGGGATTGGTAATTCACCCCTCCACTTT. It encodes CASSAQGKGIGNSPLHF. The V gene is TRBV7-2, the J gene TRBJ1-6, with D possibly TRBD1 on 5 matching bases. CDR3 length equals 17 residues. V lost 5 bases and J lost 6, with 20 bases in between. Per germline, CDR1 SGHTA and CDR2 FQGNSA.

This chain links TRBV11-3 with TRBJ1-6; no definite D call. Trimming cost V 0 bases and J 0 bases, with 9 bases left between them. The germline V gene has CDR1 SGHNT and CDR2 YENEEA. CDR3 size: 17 residues. CDR3 DNA: TGTGCCAGCAGCTTAGAACAAGAGAGCTCCTATAATTCACCCCTCCACTTT. It codes for CASSLEQESSYNSPLHF.

The chain joins TRBV12-3 or TRBV12-4 to TRBJ2-7, with 8 bases fitting TRBD1. The DNA end is more similar to TRBJ2-5, so the J call may be wrong. The length of the CDR3 is 18 residues. CDR3 loop: CASSLGARQGIPEETQYF. The CDR3 DNA is TGTGCCAGCAGTTTAGGGGCCCGACAGGGGATACCCGAAGAGACCCAGTACTTC.

V is TRBV4-2 and J is TRBJ2-7; 12 bases match TRBD2. The DNA matches TRBJ2-5 better at its end, which makes the J call doubtful. The CDR3 consists of 16 residues. CDR1 and CDR2 (germline): LGHNA, YNFKEQ. The CDR3 loop reads CASRSRTSGDSETQYF. The CDR3 nucleotides are TGTGCCAGCAGGTCCAGGACTAGCGGGGACTCAGAGACCCAGTACTTC.

The V call is TRBV25-1, the J call TRBJ2-7, with D possibly being TRBD1 or TRBD2 (5 bases each). CDR3 length: 13 residues. The germline V gene encodes CDR1 MGHDK and CDR2 SYGVNS. V was clipped by 8 bases and J by 2 bases, with 13 bases between them. The CDR3 region has the DNA TGTGCCAGCTCACGGGGCTATGCCTACGAGCAGTACTTC. This gives the protein CASSRGYAYEQYF.

In this sample, this clonotype turned up once. A much larger clone differs by one base, so this may be a read error. The chain links TRBV20-1 to TRBJ2-3, with 7 bases fitting TRBD2. Per germline, CDR1 DFQATT and CDR2 SNEGSKA (reference sequence). The CDR3 loop spans 14 amino acids. CDR3 nucleotides: TGCAGTGCTAGAGATGCTAGCGGAGGGAATACGCAGGATTTT. Amino acid sequence: CSARDASGGNTQDF.

This clonotype was seen a handful of times. The chain combines TRBV6-2 or TRBV6-3 with TRBJ2-7; TRBD1 matches at 9 bases. The DNA matches TRBJ2-5 better at its end, which makes the J call doubtful. CDR1 and CDR2 from the germline V gene are MNHEY and SVGEGT. The CDR3 loop spans 13 amino acids. The CDR3 DNA is TGTGCCAGCAGCGCGGGACAGGGCGAGACCCAGTACTTC. Its translation: CASSAGQGETQYF.

As for this clonotype: A much larger clonotype is one base distant, so this may be a read error. V and J are TRBV29-1 and TRBJ2-1; 8 positions agree with TRBD2. The J call may be in error: the DNA end matches TRBJ2-7 better. Per germline, CDR1 SQVTM and CDR2 ANQGSEA. The CDR3 spans 17 residues. CDR3 nucleotides: TGCAGCGTCCGACTTGGGGGGGTAGCGGGGTCCTACAATGAGCAGTACTTC. This encodes CSVRLGGVAGSYNEQYF.

This chain connects TRBV29-1 to TRBJ2-7, with 7 positions matching TRBD1. The ends lost 3 bases at V and 2 bases at J; junction bases unmatched: 10. The CDR3 is made up of 15 amino acids. Germline V gene lookup returns CDR1 SQVTM and CDR2 ANQGSEA. The CDR3 sequence is CSVEALGQGAYEQYF. The CDR3 DNA sequence: TGCAGCGTTGAGGCATTGGGGCAGGGGGCCTACGAGCAGTACTTC.

V gene TRBV2 combines with J gene TRBJ2-7, with TRBD2 matching 11 bases. The germline V gene has CDR1 SNHLY and CDR2 FYNNEI. Trimming at V came to 6 bases and at J to 2 bases, leaving 9 bases not matched to a gene. This CDR3 is 16 amino acids long. The CDR3 spells CASRHLTSGSPYEQYF. The CDR3 nucleotides read TGTGCCAGCAGACACCTAACTAGCGGGAGTCCCTACGAGCAGTACTTC.

This clonotype was detected ten times or more. The gene calls are TRBV12-3 or TRBV12-4 and TRBJ2-5; 8 bases align to TRBD1. The CDR3 runs 16 residues. V trimming: 6 bases; J trimming: 1 base; junction bases outside the gene matches: 10. The CDR3 sequence: CASSQGTGGIQETQYF. CDR3 bases: TGTGCCAGCAGCCAGGGGACAGGAGGGATCCAAGAGACCCAGTACTTC.

This clonotype has ten or more counts. The junction and the germline gene differ at one end; a read error may be behind it. The chain recombines TRBV7-6 with TRBJ2-5; 10 nucleotides agree with TRBD2. The length of the CDR3 is 14 residues. The germline V gene has CDR1 SGHVS and CDR2 FNYEAQ. Written as DNA, the CDR3 is TGTGCCAGCAGCCTAGCGGGAGTCCAAGAGACCCAGTACTTC. This translates into CASSLAGVQETQYF.

In its sample, this clonotype was seen once. The J gene is TRBJ1-2, the V gene TRBV9; a weak D match, TRBD1 (5 bases). Trimming took 0 bases from V and 5 from J, leaving 11 bases between them. The germline gives CDR1 SGDLS, CDR2 YYNGEE. CDR3 size: 14 residues. The CDR3 nucleotides are TGTGCCAGCAGCGTAGCTACTGGGGGATATGGCTACACCTTC. Translated, it gives CASSVATGGYGYTF.

This chain links TRBV29-1 with TRBJ1-2, with TRBD1 identical over 8 bases. After removal of 5 bases from V and 4 bases from J, the junction contained 6 bases not matched to a gene. CDR1 is SQVTM and CDR2 is ANQGSEA in the germline V gene. This CDR3 is 13 amino acids long. The DNA of the CDR3 is TGCAGCGTTCGGACAGGGAGGGCCTATGGCTACACCTTC. As protein: CSVRTGRAYGYTF. The full variable domain, rest sourced from reference TRBV29-1 and TRBJ1-2, is SAVISQKPSRDICQRGTSLTIQCQVDSQVTMMFWYRQQPGQSLTLIATANQGSEATYESGFVIDKFPISRPNLTFSTLTVSNMSPEDSSIYLCSVRTGRAYGYTFGSGTRLTVV.

This clonotype was recorded many times. The chain couples TRBV7-2 to TRBJ1-6, with 7 bases fitting TRBD1. The CDR3 runs to 15 residues. With V trimmed by 6 bases and J by 10 bases, 12 bases remained unmatched. Germline CDR1 SGHTA, CDR2 FQGNSA. The CDR3 nucleotides read TGTGCCAGCAGTCGAACCCGGGACAGAGCCTCACCCCTCCACTTT. Its protein product is CASSRTRDRASPLHF.

Comment on this clonotype: Possible read error: a much larger clone is one base away. The chain combines TRBV3-1 with TRBJ2-1; D is undetermined. Deletions cut 0 bases from V and 7 bases from J, with 7 bases between. Germline loops: CDR1 LGHDT, CDR2 YNNKEL (reference sequence). The CDR3 covers 13 residues. The CDR3: CASSQDTRNEQFF. CDR3 bases: TGTGCCAGCAGCCAAGATACGAGGAATGAGCAGTTCTTC.

The V call is TRBV27, the J call TRBJ1-1; D unclear. From germline, CDR1 is MNHEY and CDR2 SMNVEV (reference sequence). This CDR3 region has 15 residues. Trimming cost V 5 bases and J 4 bases, with 17 bases left between them. This CDR3 reads CASSPFLLGSTEAFF. The CDR3 DNA reads as TGTGCCAGCAGTCCCTTCTTGCTTGGATCCACTGAAGCTTTCTTT.

The rearrangement joins TRBV20-1 to TRBJ2-7, with a tentative D call TRBD1 (6 bases). Germline V gene data show CDR1 as DFQATT and CDR2 as SNEGSKA (reference sequence). CDR3 length: 13 amino acids. Trimming took 2 bases from V and 3 from J, leaving 11 bases between them. The CDR3 sequence is CSARRQDRYEQYF. For the CDR3, the DNA is TGCAGTGCTAGAAGACAGGATCGCTACGAGCAGTACTTC.

The rearrangement joins TRBV20-1 to TRBJ2-7; 10 positions agree with TRBD2. Germline V CDR1 and CDR2: DFQATT, SNEGSKA (reference sequence). After removal of 3 bases from V and 2 bases from J, the junction contained 16 bases not matched to a gene. CDR3 length equals 18 residues. The CDR3: CSARGARGLAAETYEQYF. The CDR3 nucleotides are TGCAGTGCTAGGGGGGCTCGTGGACTAGCGGCAGAGACCTACGAGCAGTACTTC.

This chain joins TRBV4-2 and TRBJ2-4; D may match TRBD1 or TRBD2 (5 bases each). The DNA end is a closer match to TRBJ2-7, so the J assignment may be wrong. Germline CDR1 reads LGHNA; CDR2 reads YNFKEQ. This CDR3 spans 15 amino acids. The CDR3 loop is CASSHNTGLSYEQYF. CDR3 bases: TGTGCCAGCAGCCACAACACGGGGCTTTCCTACGAGCAGTACTTC.

This clonotype was observed many times. This chain joins TRBV7-9 and TRBJ2-7, with D possibly matching TRBD2 (5 bases). CDR3 length equals 12 residues. With 1 base removed from V and 6 bases from J, the gap between germline ends came to 7 bases. The germline CDR1 and CDR2 sequences are SEHNR and FQNEAQ (reference sequence). The DNA of the CDR3 is TGTGCCAGCAGCTTAGAACGGGGCGAGCAGTACTTC. This sequence encodes CASSLERGEQYF. Complete variable domain (other parts from reference TRBV7-9 and TRBJ2-7): DTGVSQNPRHKITKRGQNVTFRCDPISEHNRLYWYRQTLGQGPEFLTYFQNEAQLEKSRLLSDRFSAERPKGSFSTLEIQRTEQGDSAMYLCASSLERGEQYFGPGTRLTVT.

CDR3 amino acids: CASTPGSRGFDTQYF. DNA of the CDR3: TGTGCCAGCACCCCAGGCTCTAGAGGCTTCGATACGCAGTATTTT. The genes are TRBV6-5 and TRBJ2-3; no firm D call. From germline, CDR1 is MNHEY and CDR2 SVGAGI. Between the trimmed V and J ends, which lost 7 bases and 6 bases, there was a span of 20 bases. This CDR3 region has 15 residues.

The chain has TRBV7-9 and TRBJ2-3, with D hard to call. With 1 base removed from V and 1 base from J, the gap between germline ends came to 6 bases. CDR1 and CDR2 (germline): SEHNR, FQNEAQ (reference sequence). The CDR3 has 14 amino acids. As DNA, the CDR3 is TGTGCCAGCAGCTTAGAAGTCGGCACAGATACGCAGTATTTT. Amino acids: CASSLEVGTDTQYF.